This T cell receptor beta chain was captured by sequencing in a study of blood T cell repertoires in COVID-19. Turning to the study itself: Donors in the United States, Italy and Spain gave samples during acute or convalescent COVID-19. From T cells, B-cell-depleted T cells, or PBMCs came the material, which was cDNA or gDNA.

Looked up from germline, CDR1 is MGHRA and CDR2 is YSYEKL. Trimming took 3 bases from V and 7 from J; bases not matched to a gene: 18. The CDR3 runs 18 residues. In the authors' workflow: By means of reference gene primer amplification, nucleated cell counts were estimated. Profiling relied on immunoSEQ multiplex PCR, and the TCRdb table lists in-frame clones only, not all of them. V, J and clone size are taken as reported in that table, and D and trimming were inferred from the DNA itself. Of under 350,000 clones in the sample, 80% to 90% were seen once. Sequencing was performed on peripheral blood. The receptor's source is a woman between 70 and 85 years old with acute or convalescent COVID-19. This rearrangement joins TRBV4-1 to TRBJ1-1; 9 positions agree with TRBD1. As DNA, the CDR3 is TGCGCCAGCAGCCAGGACAACACAGGGGGCGCGAGAGCCCTTGAAGCTTTCTTT. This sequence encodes CASSQDNTGGARALEAFF.